The T cell receptor beta chain under discussion was sequenced for a study of regulatory T cells in long-lasting Graves disease. Study outcomes and limitations: Authors noted too few samples as a limitation. Fewer public clonotypes were shared by new patients (over 950) than by persistent patients (roughly 2,600). TRBV28, TRBJ1-2 and TRBJ2-5 emerged as the favored segments in persistent disease.

Of note for this clonotype: Its matching antigen is unknown.

TCR beta libraries were built with iRepertoire HTBI primers and Arm-PCR of CDR3 regions. Using its own MiXCR run on the multiplex PCR reads, TCRdb lists one record per CDR3 protein. The sample includes 650,000 to 700,000 distinct CDR3 sequences, around 32% of them seen just once. Deletions cut 6 bases from V and 3 bases from J, with 20 bases between. There are 16 residues in the CDR3. Germline V gives CDR1 MNHNS, CDR2 SASEGT. The time point denotes: persistent/refractory GD, antithyroid drugs over 5 years with positive TRAb. PBMC RNA was the source of the TCR library. The specimen was peripheral blood mononuclear cells (PBMCs), collected when the disease was refractory, from a patient treated with antithyroid drugs. This sequence originates from a female donor with Graves disease. The genes are TRBV6-1 and TRBJ1-1; TRBD1 is a possible D gene (5 bases). In DNA form, the CDR3 reads TGTGCCAGCAGCCGGGGCGGGGCAGGAAGAGACACTGAAGCTTTCTTT. Its translation is CASSRGGAGRDTEAFF.